Here is one T cell receptor beta chain with its context. The antigen remains unidentified. This entry comes from a study of cytomegalovirus exposure and HLA in healthy donors. Overall study results and limits: In a later analysis, at a false discovery rate of 0.05, roughly 16,000 TCR beta sequences matched HLA alleles. Sequencing had likely introduced a cluster of highly shared sequence variants as an artifact. Previously analyzed data showed that most TCR beta V segments were productive at a frequency of about 90% or about 30%.

PCR involved 60 Vbeta and 13 Jbeta primers. Profiled with immunoSEQ multiplex PCR; TCRdb holds only in-frame clones, not every one. This table holds under 150,000 clones, 84% found once. The V gene's germline CDR1 is MNHNS and CDR2 SASEGT. The length of the CDR3 is 14 residues. V gave up 5 bases and J gave up 8 bases, with 13 bases separating them. This rearrangement joins TRBV6-1 to TRBJ1-6; D is perhaps TRBD1 (5 bases). This TCR was sampled from a man aged 50-59 years in good health and CMV-seronegative. Input material: PBMCs. CDR3 loop: CASSLAGRDSPLHF. The CDR3, as DNA: TGTGCCAGCAGTTTGGCGGGGCGGGATTCACCCCTCCACTTT.